A single sample gave rise to the 8 T cell receptor beta chains below, sequenced in a study of cytomegalovirus exposure and HLA in healthy donors. The PCR used 60 Vbeta and 13 Jbeta primers. Repertoires were generated with immunoSEQ multiplex PCR, while TCRdb's copy carries only in-frame clones and drops some. The sample holds roughly 52,000 clones; roughly 50% are singletons and the top ten take around 11%. Sequencing was performed on PBMCs. All receptors derive from a human donor in good health.

The chain couples TRBV19 to TRBJ1-2; D unresolved. Trimming removed 1 base at V and 2 bases at J, with 8 bases between. The CDR3 has 14 amino acids. The germline V gene encodes CDR1 LNHDA and CDR2 SQIVND (reference sequence). The CDR3: CASSIAHQNYGYTF. CDR3 nucleotides: TGTGCCAGTAGTATAGCACATCAGAACTATGGCTACACCTTC.

This chain connects TRBV5-1 to TRBJ2-1, with 11 positions matching TRBD1. The germline gives CDR1 SGHRS, CDR2 YFSETQ. V lost 4 bases to trimming and J lost 6 bases; unmatched junction nucleotides: 6. This CDR3 is 15 amino acids long. This CDR3 is CASSDRDRGINEQFF. CDR3 bases: TGCGCCAGCAGCGACCGGGACAGGGGGATCAATGAGCAGTTCTTC.

The J gene is TRBJ1-3, the V gene TRBV6-1, with D perhaps TRBD1 (5 bases). The V and J ends lost 5 bases and 2 bases respectively, with 10 bases between them. The V gene's germline CDR1 is MNHNS and CDR2 SASEGT. This CDR3 is 14 amino acids long. The CDR3 nucleotides are TGTGCCAGCAGTTATGACAGTGCTGGAAACACCATATATTTT. Its translation: CASSYDSAGNTIYF.

This clone was found a few times. The chain employs TRBV7-8 and TRBJ1-1, with TRBD1 as a possible D gene (5 bases). The CDR3 consists of 15 residues. V was pared by 5 bases and J by 6 bases, with 19 bases between. In germline, CDR1 is SGHVS, CDR2 FQNEAQ. CDR3 sequence (DNA): TGTGCCAGCAGCGACATCGGGCGGGGGGTGGCTGAAGCTTTCTTT. Protein sequence: CASSDIGRGVAEAFF.

This clone was picked up a small number of times. V usage is TRBV6-5 and J usage is TRBJ2-7; D might be TRBD2 (6 bases). V gave up 2 bases and J gave up 0 bases, with 11 bases separating them. This CDR3 is built from 15 residues. Germline CDR1 is MNHEY and CDR2 is SVGAGI. The CDR3 DNA follows: TGTGCCAGCAGTTACAAATTAGCGGACTCCTACGAGCAGTACTTC. The encoded protein is CASSYKLADSYEQYF.

J is TRBJ2-3 and V is TRBV7-9; maybe TRBD2 (7 bases). This CDR3 spans 15 amino acids. The germline V gene encodes CDR1 SEHNR and CDR2 FQNEAQ (reference sequence). V lost 3 bases to trimming and J lost 3 bases, with 13 bases between them. For the CDR3, the DNA is TGTGCCAGCAGCTTGGTGCGGGGGCAAACAGATACGCAGTATTTT. Protein sequence: CASSLVRGQTDTQYF.

In DNA form, the CDR3 reads TGTGCCAGCAGCTTAGAGGCCCCTTGGTGGGCGGGGGAGGGAGAGACCCAGTACTTC. This codes for CASSLEAPWWAGEGETQYF. The chain has TRBV11-2 and TRBJ2-5, with 7 bases matching TRBD2. V dropped 0 bases and J dropped 4; count of bases not matched to a gene: 17. This CDR3 contains 19 residues. From germline, CDR1 is SGHAT and CDR2 FQNNGV.

This chain connects TRBV2 to TRBJ2-2, with 12 bases lining up with TRBD2. V lost 10 bases and J lost 6; bases outside the gene matches: 12. Germline V gene lookup returns CDR1 SNHLY and CDR2 FYNNEI. This CDR3 contains 16 residues. The CDR3: CATRKTSGGYSGELFF. CDR3 bases: TGTGCCACCCGGAAAACTAGCGGGGGGTACTCCGGGGAGCTGTTTTTT.